This TCR beta chain derives from a study of shared clonotypes between healthy human individuals. Broader study findings: It was only blood that was sampled, and tissue repertoires likely differ.

Remarks on this clone: No antigen is known for it.

Within Nashville, Tennessee resided all donors, each a Caucasian adult. Unsorted samples relied on 80 million to 95 million PBMCs, which served as the source of genomic DNA. Deep level was the assay's run setting. Assay used: immunoSEQ multiplex PCR; TCRdb lists only in-frame clones, some missing. Among a few hundred thousand clones listed, around 79% were seen once. CDR1 and CDR2 (germline): MNHNY, SVGAGI (reference sequence). V was clipped by 7 bases and J by 6 bases, with 19 bases between them. The CDR3 consists of 14 residues. This sequence joins TRBV6-6 and TRBJ2-7, with a weak D call TRBD1 (6 bases). This receptor was identified in a middle-aged woman in good health. Some clones in this sample may be carry-over from other donors' samples. The sample consisted of PBMCs. CDR3 nucleotides: TGTGCCAGCACCCTCGCAGGGGCACTAGGCGAGCAGTACTTC. This codes for CASTLAGALGEQYF.